What follows are 26 T cell receptor beta chains derived from one specimen sequenced in a study of regulatory T cells in long-lasting Graves disease. Specified time point: newly diagnosed GD, antithyroid drugs for less than 3 months. RNA extracted from PBMCs served as the sequencing template. Arm-PCR with iRepertoire HTBI primers amplified the CDR3 regions for these TCR beta libraries. A single record per CDR3 protein comes from TCRdb applying MiXCR to the multiplex PCR reads. This table has under 700,000 distinct CDR3 sequences, roughly a sixth appearing once. In addition, the sample was reused for a study of T cells in Graves' hyperthyroidism and ophthalmopathy.

Sequences were derived from peripheral blood mononuclear cells (PBMCs), sampled at new diagnosis, from a patient treated with antithyroid drugs. All receptors come from a woman in her forties or fifties with Graves disease.

The rearrangement links TRBV27 to TRBJ1-1; D is undetermined. Germline V lookup: CDR1 MNHEY, CDR2 SMNVEV (reference sequence). The length of the CDR3 is 12 residues. V dropped 5 bases and J dropped 3 bases, with 7 bases sitting between them. CDR3 sequence reads: CASSETDTEAFF. In DNA form, the CDR3 reads TGTGCCAGCAGTGAAACAGACACTGAAGCTTTCTTT.

This clonotype was seen more than once but under ten times. The genes are TRBV6-1 and TRBJ2-2, with D perhaps TRBD1 (6 bases). The V gene lost 7 bases and the J gene lost 1 base, with 13 bases spanning the gap. CDR1 and CDR2 (germline): MNHNS, SASEGT. The CDR3 length is 15 residues. The CDR3 region is CASTGQGMNTGELFF. The CDR3 coding sequence is TGTGCCAGCACGGGGCAGGGGATGAACACCGGGGAGCTGTTTTTT.

This clonotype was detected many times. This chain uses TRBV6-2 or TRBV6-3 with TRBJ2-7; no reliable D call. This CDR3 is 15 amino acids long. V shed 2 bases and J shed 0 bases, with 11 bases lying between them. Germline V gene lookup returns CDR1 MNHEY and CDR2 SVGEGT. The CDR3 DNA is TGTGCCAGCAGTTACGAAGGAAAAAGCTCCTACGAGCAGTACTTC. Translated, it gives CASSYEGKSSYEQYF.

The chain employs TRBV20-1 and TRBJ2-5; the match to TRBD2 covers 11 bases. CDR3 length: 16 amino acids. Losses at the gene ends were 3 bases for V and 5 bases for J; bases not matched to a gene: 11. Looked up from germline, CDR1 is DFQATT and CDR2 is SNEGSKA (reference sequence). In DNA form, the CDR3 reads TGCAGTGCTAGTGGTCTAGCGGGGGGCCTGGCGGAGACCCAGTACTTC. Translated, it gives CSASGLAGGLAETQYF.

On this clonotype: The junction differs from germline at one of its ends, possibly a read error. This chain uses TRBV20-1 with TRBJ1-1; no reliable D call. CDR3 length: 16 residues. Per germline, CDR1 DFQATT and CDR2 SNEGSKA (reference sequence). The CDR3 bases are TGCAGTGCCACGACCACGAGAGGAGGTCCGGTTGGTGAAGCTTCCTTT. Translating gives CSATTTRGGPVGEASF.

V usage is TRBV12-3 or TRBV12-4 and J usage is TRBJ2-7; 7 bases are shared with TRBD1. Trimming at V came to 4 bases and at J to 2 bases, leaving 11 bases not matched to a gene. The CDR3 is 16 amino acids. The CDR3 spells CASSSGQPGAPYEQYF. Here the CDR3 DNA reads TGTGCCAGCAGTTCGGGACAGCCCGGGGCCCCCTACGAGCAGTACTTC.

This clonotype has just a few counts. The V call is TRBV19, the J call TRBJ2-2, with D perhaps matching TRBD2 (6 bases). Per the germline V gene, CDR1 is LNHDA and CDR2 is SQIVND (reference sequence). V lost 0 bases and J lost 0, with 17 bases in between. CDR3 size: 19 residues. The CDR3 bases are TGTGCCAGTAGTATAGATCTTTCGCAGGGACTCGCGAACACCGGGGAGCTGTTTTTT. Translated, it gives CASSIDLSQGLANTGELFF.

This clonotype was seen repeatedly, ten times or more. This sequence joins TRBV11-2 and TRBJ2-7; 10 bases are shared with TRBD2. This CDR3 spans 18 amino acids. After removal of 2 bases from V and 2 bases from J, the junction contained 12 bases not matched to a gene. Per germline, CDR1 SGHAT and CDR2 FQNNGV. This CDR3 reads CASSLNPSLGLATYEQYF. The CDR3 nucleotides are TGTGCCAGCAGCTTAAACCCCTCCCTGGGACTAGCGACCTACGAGCAGTACTTC.

This clonotype has a count of ten or more. V gene TRBV5-1 combines with J gene TRBJ1-1; 9 bases align to TRBD1. The length of the CDR3 is 14 residues. The germline V gene encodes CDR1 SGHRS and CDR2 YFSETQ. Trimming at V came to 4 bases and at J to 5 bases, leaving 6 bases not matched to a gene. CDR3 in amino acids: CASSADRGETEAFF. The CDR3 nucleotides are TGCGCCAGCAGCGCGGACAGGGGAGAGACTGAAGCTTTCTTT.

The rearrangement links TRBV30 to TRBJ2-6; the D is unclear. V lost 5 bases, J lost 1 base, and 3 bases lay in between. Germline V CDR1 and CDR2: GTSNPN, SVGIG (reference sequence). The CDR3 is 12 residues long. The CDR3 nucleotides read TGTGCCTGGGAATCTGGGGCCAACGTCCTGACTTTC. Translating gives CAWESGANVLTF.

This clonotype came up a few times. The chain links TRBV6-5 to TRBJ1-2; D gene uncertain. Trimming shortened V by 3 bases and J by 5 bases, and 19 bases separated the two germline ends. The CDR3 is 16 residues long. Germline values: CDR1 MNHEY, CDR2 SVGAGI. CDR3 in amino acids: CASSYRSGRTVYGYTF. For the CDR3, the DNA is TGTGCCAGCAGTTATAGGAGCGGACGGACGGTTTATGGCTACACCTTC.

For this clonotype: In this CDR3 the conserved last residue, phenylalanine or tryptophan, is missing, so a read error is likely. The chain carries TRBV5-1 and TRBJ1-4; a possible D gene is TRBD1 (5 bases). The ends were cut back, 1 base at V and 8 bases at J, with 12 bases in the middle. Germline CDR1 reads SGHRS; CDR2 reads YFSETQ. This CDR3 is 14 amino acids long. The CDR3 nucleotides are TGCGCCAGCAGCTTGAGGGGTTTAGGAGAAAAACTGTTTTCT. Translation: CASSLRGLGEKLFS.

This clonotype came up a few times. The germline gene is not matched at one end of the junction; a read error may be the cause. This chain connects TRBV28 to TRBJ2-3; 11 positions agree with TRBD1. This CDR3 spans 13 amino acids. Germline values: CDR1 MDHEN, CDR2 SYDVKM. CDR3 amino acids: CASSPPGTGGRIF. CDR3 nucleotides: TGTGCCAGCAGTCCCCCCGGGACAGGGGGAAGGATTTTT.

This clonotype was counted between two and nine times. The rearrangement joins TRBV6-4 to TRBJ1-2, with 7 nucleotides matching TRBD1. Germline-derived CDR1 and CDR2 are MRHNA and SNTAGT. This CDR3 has 14 amino acids. V lost 5 bases to trimming and J lost 2 bases; unmatched junction nucleotides: 5. The CDR3 DNA reads TGTGCCAGCAGTATACAGGGGTGGAACTATGGCTACACCTTC. Protein sequence: CASSIQGWNYGYTF.

This chain joins TRBV19 and TRBJ1-1, with D uncertain. V dropped 1 base and J dropped 1 base, with 10 bases sitting between them. Germline lookup yields CDR1 LNHDA and CDR2 SQIVND (reference sequence). The CDR3 runs to 15 residues. DNA of the CDR3: TGTGCCAGTAGTATAGGAGGCAGCTCGAACACTGAAGCTTTCTTT. It translates to CASSIGGSSNTEAFF.

This clonotype was recorded at least ten times. V usage is TRBV6-5 and J usage is TRBJ2-3; 9 bases fit TRBD1. V was clipped by 2 bases and J by 1 base; unmatched bases: 16. Germline CDR1 reads MNHEY; CDR2 reads SVGAGI. CDR3 length equals 20 residues. The CDR3 loop is CASSYARSVRRDRGTDTQYF. In nucleotides, the CDR3 is TGTGCCAGCAGTTACGCGAGAAGCGTTCGACGGGACAGGGGCACAGATACGCAGTATTTT.

This clonotype was picked up many times. The V and J genes are TRBV11-3 and TRBJ2-7; no definite D call. The germline V and J ends were trimmed by 0 bases and 6 bases, with 6 bases remaining between them. This CDR3 is built from 12 residues. Germline lookup yields CDR1 SGHNT and CDR2 YENEEA. This CDR3 is CASSLDWGEQYF. The CDR3 bases are TGTGCCAGCAGCTTAGACTGGGGCGAGCAGTACTTC.

Many counts were recorded for this clonotype. The chain combines TRBV7-3 with TRBJ1-1; D remains ambiguous. Between the trimmed V and J ends, which lost 1 base and 0 bases, there was a span of 15 bases. Per the germline V gene, CDR1 is SGHTA and CDR2 is FQGTGA. CDR3 size: 17 residues. The CDR3 is CASSLKFQPTVNTEAFF. The CDR3 nucleotides are TGTGCCAGCAGCTTAAAGTTTCAGCCAACGGTGAACACTGAAGCTTTCTTT. Full variable domain (remainder filled in from reference TRBV7-3 and TRBJ1-1): GAGVSQTPSNKVTEKGKYVELRCDPISGHTALYWYRQSLGQGPEFLIYFQGTGAADDSGLPNDRFFAVRPEGSVSTLKIQRTERGDSAVYLCASSLKFQPTVNTEAFFGQGTRLTVV.

This clonotype was recorded at least ten times. The chain carries TRBV7-9 and TRBJ2-3; 9 bases are shared with TRBD2. V shed 3 bases and J 3 bases; nucleotides not matched to a gene: 4. This CDR3 comprises 15 residues. Germline lookup yields CDR1 SEHNR and CDR2 FQNEAQ (reference sequence). The CDR3 DNA reads as TGTGCCAGCAGCTTGGCTAGCGGGGAAACAGATACGCAGTATTTT. Translation: CASSLASGETDTQYF.

As regards this clonotype: A much larger clone lies one base from this, so it may be a read error. This chain uses TRBV7-9 with TRBJ1-1; the D is unclear. This CDR3 spans 13 amino acids. Germline V gives CDR1 SEHNR, CDR2 FQNEAQ (reference sequence). V was trimmed by 7 bases and J by 2 bases, leaving 11 bases between them. The CDR3 protein is CASKKGSNTEAFF. CDR3 sequence (DNA): TGTGCCAGCAAGAAGGGCAGTAACACTGAAGCTTTCTTT.

Only a few counts were recorded for this clonotype. The V and J genes are TRBV28 and TRBJ2-7; 8 bases are shared with TRBD1. Trimming cost V 6 bases and J 6 bases; bases outside gene matches: 16. Germline CDR1 reads MDHEN; CDR2 reads SYDVKM. The CDR3 spans 16 residues. The CDR3 nucleotides read TGTGCCAGCAGCTCTACCGGACAGGGAGCCATGGGCGAGCAGTACTTC. Residues: CASSSTGQGAMGEQYF.

This clonotype was detected many times. The V gene is TRBV3-1, the J gene TRBJ2-1, with D possibly TRBD2 on 6 matching bases. V gave up 1 base and J gave up 1 base, with 11 bases separating them. This CDR3 is built from 16 residues. Germline V CDR1 and CDR2: LGHDT, YNNKEL (reference sequence). CDR3 protein: CASSQGGTWSYNEQFF. CDR3 nucleotide sequence: TGTGCCAGCAGCCAAGGGGGGACTTGGTCCTACAATGAGCAGTTCTTC.

There are many counts of this clonotype. This sequence joins TRBV30 and TRBJ1-1; possibly TRBD1 for D (5 bases). Germline CDR1 GTSNPN, CDR2 SVGIG (reference sequence). CDR3 size: 16 residues. V was cut by 0 bases and J by 6 bases, with 20 bases left in between. Here the CDR3 reads CAWSVLRGGREAEAFF. CDR3 in DNA: TGTGCCTGGAGTGTATTGCGGGGGGGTCGAGAGGCTGAAGCTTTCTTT.

The chain combines TRBV5-1 with TRBJ2-3; D ambiguous. The germline V gene has CDR1 SGHRS and CDR2 YFSETQ. Trimming removed 3 bases at V and 7 bases at J, with 12 bases between. CDR3 length equals 13 residues. DNA of the CDR3: TGCGCCAGCAGCTCGGAGCTTCTTAATACGCAGTATTTT. It yields the protein CASSSELLNTQYF.

This clonotype has ten or more counts. J is TRBJ2-1 and V is TRBV20-1; 8 bases match TRBD2. CDR1 and CDR2 (germline): DFQATT, SNEGSKA (reference sequence). The CDR3 is 15 residues long. The trim removed 0 bases at V and 2 bases at J, leaving 3 bases unmatched. CDR3 sequence reads: CSARDGGGTYNEQFF. The CDR3 nucleotides are TGCAGTGCTAGAGACGGGGGGGGGACCTACAATGAGCAGTTCTTC.

This sequence joins TRBV19 and TRBJ1-1; unclear D gene. There are 13 residues in the CDR3. Per germline, CDR1 LNHDA and CDR2 SQIVND (reference sequence). V dropped 7 bases and J dropped 0 bases, with 9 bases sitting between them. The CDR3: CASTIGLNTEAFF. CDR3 in DNA: TGTGCCAGTACCATCGGATTGAACACTGAAGCTTTCTTT.